This passage covers 3 T cell receptor beta chains from one sample sequenced in a study of PD-L1 blockade in urothelial cancer. Time point: pretreatment peripheral blood. This table comes from immunoSEQ multiplex PCR, and its TCRdb copy is limited to in-frame clones, with some not included. The data contain tens of thousands of clones, 85% of them singletons. Here the sequenced sample was PBMCs, taken around atezolizumab (anti-PD-L1) treatment. Every receptor here comes from a man between 60 and 75 years old with urothelial cancer.

This chain links TRBV28 with TRBJ1-5, with D perhaps matching TRBD1 (5 bases). Germline V gene data show CDR1 as MDHEN and CDR2 as SYDVKM. The CDR3 runs to 15 residues. V was clipped by 2 bases and J by 7 bases, with 15 bases between them. DNA for the CDR3: TGTGCCAGCAGTTTAAGGTCAGGGAAGCGACAGCCCCAGCATTTT. Its protein is CASSLRSGKRQPQHF.

The chain carries TRBV11-3 and TRBJ1-1; D ambiguous. Germline CDR1 and CDR2: SGHNT and YENEEA. V was trimmed by 6 bases and J by 10 bases, leaving 18 bases between them. This CDR3 contains 13 residues. The CDR3 region is CASSPKGRRAAFF. As DNA, the CDR3 is TGTGCCAGCAGTCCCAAAGGGAGGAGGGCAGCTTTCTTT.

V usage is TRBV5-1 and J usage is TRBJ2-7; 9 bases fit TRBD1. The trim removed 4 bases at V and 2 bases at J, leaving 4 bases unmatched. This CDR3 spans 14 amino acids. Germline CDR1 is SGHRS and CDR2 is YFSETQ. The CDR3 coding sequence is TGCGCCAGCAGCCCCGGGACAGGGACCTACGAGCAGTACTTC. This translates into CASSPGTGTYEQYF.